The 13 T cell receptor beta chains reported below all come from one sample, sequenced in a study of T cells in Graves' hyperthyroidism and ophthalmopathy. RNA transcripts gave rise to amplified TCR beta CDR3 regions. The HTBI primer set was used in a first-round RT-PCR of the TCR CDR3. TCRdb independently ran MiXCR on the multiplex PCR reads; one entry per CDR3 protein. The table includes under 650,000 distinct CDR3 sequences, about a sixth detected once. Sequencing used blood. The receptor set was obtained from a woman between 25 and 40 years old with Graves' hyperthyroidism.

The sample holds one count of this clonotype. The junction departs from germline at one end; a sequencing error may be responsible. V and J are TRBV4-3 and TRBJ2-3; D ambiguous. This CDR3 has 15 residues. From germline, CDR1 is LGHNA and CDR2 YSLEER. The CDR3 DNA reads TGCGCCGGCAGCCAAGATCTGGTCAAAACGGATACGCAGTATTTT. It encodes CAGSQDLVKTDTQYF.

This clonotype was recorded many times. The gene calls are TRBV6-1 and TRBJ1-2; TRBD1 matches 11 bases. The CDR3 runs 20 residues. CDR1 and CDR2 from the germline V gene are MNHNS and SASEGT. Losses at the gene ends were 2 bases for V and 2 bases for J; bases not matched to a gene: 16. The CDR3 DNA sequence: TGTGCCAGCAGTGAAAAAGGGCATCGGTCCGGGACAGGGGGAAACTATGGCTACACCTTC. Amino acid sequence: CASSEKGHRSGTGGNYGYTF.

This clonotype was counted only a few times. J is TRBJ1-4 and V is TRBV20-1; D perhaps matches TRBD1 (5 bases). V lost 5 bases, J lost 8 bases, and 15 bases lay in between. Germline-derived CDR1 and CDR2 are DFQATT and SNEGSKA (reference sequence). The CDR3 has 13 amino acids. The DNA for the CDR3 is TGCAGTGCTGGACAAAGAGCAAGGGAAAAACTGTTTTTT. Its translation is CSAGQRAREKLFF.

At least ten counts were recorded for this clonotype. The chain couples TRBV6-2 or TRBV6-3 to TRBJ2-1; D might be TRBD1 or TRBD2, each matching 6 bases. CDR1 is MNHEY, CDR2 SVGEGT, per germline. The V and J ends lost 2 bases and 0 bases respectively, with 8 bases between them. CDR3 length: 15 residues. The CDR3 protein is CASSYGGPSYNEQFF. DNA for the CDR3: TGTGCCAGCAGTTACGGGGGGCCCTCCTACAATGAGCAGTTCTTC.

This clonotype appeared a few times. The chain links TRBV12-3 or TRBV12-4 to TRBJ2-1; 8 bases map to TRBD1. The CDR3 totals 15 residues. Losses at the gene ends were 1 base for V and 7 bases for J; bases not matched to a gene: 6. In DNA form, the CDR3 reads TGTGCCAGCAGTTTAGAGCAGGGGGCCTGGAATGAGCAGTTCTTC. Its protein product is CASSLEQGAWNEQFF.

V is TRBV20-1 and J is TRBJ2-5; 9 bases fit TRBD2. CDR3 length equals 16 residues. Germline assignment: CDR1 DFQATT and CDR2 SNEGSKA (reference sequence). Trimming cost V 3 bases and J 0 bases; bases outside gene matches: 8. The CDR3 protein is CSASPLTSGYQETQYF. DNA of the CDR3: TGCAGTGCTAGTCCTCTGACTAGCGGCTACCAAGAGACCCAGTACTTC.

The chain recombines TRBV5-6 with TRBJ1-3, with D uncertain. Trimming took off 2 bases at V and 4 bases at J, with 19 bases between the two ends. The germline gives CDR1 SGHDT, CDR2 YYEEEE. This CDR3 has 17 residues. The CDR3 DNA reads as TGTGCCAGCAGCTTTAGACAAGCGGGGTTCGCCGGAAACACCATATATTTT. Translated: CASSFRQAGFAGNTIYF. Full variable domain (remainder filled in from reference TRBV5-6 and TRBJ1-3): DAGVTQSPTHLIKTRGQQVTLRCSPKSGHDTVSWYQQALGQGPQFIFQYYEEEERQRGNFPDRFSGHQFPNYSSELNVNALLLGDSALYLCASSFRQAGFAGNTIYFGEGSWLTVV.

There are many counts of this clonotype. The chain carries TRBV6-1 and TRBJ2-7; 11 bases align to TRBD1. The CDR3 consists of 14 residues. From germline, CDR1 is MNHNS and CDR2 SASEGT. V trimming: 5 bases; J trimming: 4 bases; junction bases outside the gene matches: 4. For the CDR3, the DNA is TGTGCCAGCAGTAAGGACAGGGGGCGGTACGAGCAGTACTTC. It translates to CASSKDRGRYEQYF.

This clonotype has a count of ten or more. The chain carries TRBV4-1 and TRBJ2-7, with D unresolved. The V gene lost 0 bases and the J gene lost 1 base, with 7 bases spanning the gap. The CDR3 is 14 amino acids. Germline V gene lookup returns CDR1 MGHRA and CDR2 YSYEKL. The CDR3 nucleotides are TGCGCCAGCAGCCAAGAGTACAGATCCTACGAGCAGTACTTC. It specifies CASSQEYRSYEQYF.

The chain joins TRBV20-1 to TRBJ1-5; D is uncertain. The V end was cut by 1 base, the J end by 5 bases, with 12 bases between. The CDR3 contains 14 residues. CDR1 DFQATT and CDR2 SNEGSKA come from the germline V gene (reference sequence). The CDR3 DNA is TGCAGTGCTAGAGGACTGGGCGGGGATCAGCCCCAGCATTTT. It specifies CSARGLGGDQPQHF.

This clonotype has more than one count but fewer than ten. This chain joins TRBV2 and TRBJ2-7, with a tentative D call TRBD2 (5 bases). The CDR3 length is 14 residues. In germline, CDR1 is SNHLY, CDR2 FYNNEI. V was pared by 1 base and J by 5 bases, with 12 bases between. In DNA form, the CDR3 reads TGTGCCAGCAGTGAAGTGAGGGTGGGCAACGAGCAGTACTTC. Its protein product is CASSEVRVGNEQYF.

This clonotype was seen at least ten times. The CDR3 nucleotides are TGCAGCGTTGCCCTGAGCGGTCAGCCCCAGCATTTT. Its translation: CSVALSGQPQHF. V usage is TRBV29-1 and J usage is TRBJ1-5; D unresolved. The germline CDR1 and CDR2 sequences are SQVTM and ANQGSEA. The V gene lost 4 bases and the J gene lost 6 bases, with 10 bases spanning the gap. The CDR3 contains 12 residues.

This clonotype showed up many times. This chain uses TRBV27 with TRBJ2-5; TRBD2 might be the D (6 bases). Deletions cut 1 base from V and 1 base from J, with 10 bases between. Germline V gives CDR1 MNHEY, CDR2 SMNVEV (reference sequence). The CDR3 totals 15 residues. CDR3 DNA sequence: TGTGCCAGCAGTTTATTGGAGGGAGGCCAAGAGACCCAGTACTTC. Translation gives CASSLLEGGQETQYF.